These 20 T cell receptor beta chains share one sample of origin, sequenced in a study of Ad26.COV2.S vaccination and SARS-CoV-2 variants (dated by TCRdb to the early 2020s). Read against the paper, the sample's treatment or condition label means: around 19 received Ad26.COV2.S at low or high dose, single or two shots; 5 received placebo; per-sample allocation not given. Repertoires of vaccine and placebo recipients were sequenced from samples collected on day 63 after the first injection. The library was generated by the immunoSEQ multiplex PCR assay. TCRdb holds this immuneACCESS table with in-frame rearrangements only. Some clones are missing; in checked studies, unresolved V genes explain under half, and the rest has no known cause. The table for this sample lists fewer than 500,000 clones; 80% to 95% of them were counted only once. The ten largest account for 9% to 15% of the sample. Sequencing was performed on peripheral blood, taken in a trial of Ad26.COV2.S vaccine versus placebo. Every receptor here comes from a person between 18 and 65 years old who received the Ad26.COV2.S COVID-19 vaccine or a placebo.

This clone was observed a handful of times. The chain couples TRBV5-1 to TRBJ2-4; 9 bases are a match to TRBD1. The germline CDR1 and CDR2 sequences are SGHRS and YFSETQ. CDR3 length: 16 residues. The junction had 7 bases not matched to a gene; V was cut back by 4 bases and J by 2 bases. CDR3 in amino acids: CASSPGTGWPKNIQYF. CDR3 nucleotide sequence: TGCGCCAGCAGCCCTGGGACAGGGTGGCCCAAAAACATTCAGTACTTC.

The chain employs TRBV18 and TRBJ2-5, with no clear D. Trimming took 1 base from V and 2 from J, leaving 8 bases between them. The germline gives CDR1 KGHSH, CDR2 LQKENI. CDR3 length: 14 residues. The CDR3 loop is CASSPRLQQETQYF. CDR3 nucleotides: TGTGCCAGCTCACCACGGTTACAGCAAGAGACCCAGTACTTC.

This rearrangement joins TRBV18 to TRBJ1-1, with D possibly matching TRBD1 (5 bases). Germline V lookup: CDR1 KGHSH, CDR2 LQKENI. The CDR3 consists of 13 residues. Trimming cost V 5 bases and J 1 base, with 8 bases left between them. The CDR3 nucleotides read TGTGCCAGCTCATTTGACAGGAACACTGAAGCTTTCTTT. This sequence encodes CASSFDRNTEAFF. The entire variable domain, with the rest obtained from reference TRBV18 and TRBJ1-1, is as follows: NAGVMQNPRHLVRRRGQEARLRCSPMKGHSHVYWYRQLPEEGLKFMVYLQKENIIDESGMPKERFSAEFPKEGPSILRIQQVVRGDSAAYFCASSFDRNTEAFFGQGTRLTVV.

The J gene is TRBJ2-7, the V gene TRBV11-2, with no clear D. Trimming left V 4 bases short and J 3 bases short, with 4 bases between. CDR1 and CDR2 (germline): SGHAT, FQNNGV. The CDR3 has 11 residues. The CDR3 spells CASSYGYEQYF. The CDR3 DNA reads as TGTGCCAGCAGCTATGGCTACGAGCAGTACTTC.

The V gene is TRBV18, the J gene TRBJ1-5, with D possibly matching TRBD1 (5 bases). There are 16 residues in the CDR3. Germline lookup yields CDR1 KGHSH and CDR2 LQKENI. The V and J ends lost 0 bases and 3 bases respectively, with 12 bases between them. In nucleotides, the CDR3 is TGTGCCAGCTCACCACCGGGCAGGGAAAACAATCAGCCCCAGCATTTT. This translates into CASSPPGRENNQPQHF.

The V gene is TRBV29-1, the J gene TRBJ1-4; D perhaps matches TRBD1 (5 bases). The germline V gene encodes CDR1 SQVTM and CDR2 ANQGSEA. The CDR3 has 11 residues. Trimming pared 6 bases from V and 6 bases from J, leaving 8 bases between. As DNA, the CDR3 is TGCAGCGTCGGACAATATGAAAAACTGTTTTTT. The encoded protein is CSVGQYEKLFF. Combining the CDR3 with reference TRBV29-1 and TRBJ1-4 gives the whole variable domain SAVISQKPSRDICQRGTSLTIQCQVDSQVTMMFWYRQQPGQSLTLIATANQGSEATYESGFVIDKFPISRPNLTFSTLTVSNMSPEDSSIYLCSVGQYEKLFFGSGTQLSVL.

This clone came up a few times. The CDR3 spells CASSLWDNEQFF. CDR3 nucleotide sequence: TGCGCCAGCAGCTTGTGGGACAATGAGCAGTTCTTC. The chain uses TRBV5-1 and TRBJ2-1; D gene ambiguous. V lost 1 base to trimming and J lost 5 bases, with 4 bases between them. Germline values: CDR1 SGHRS, CDR2 YFSETQ. This CDR3 has 12 residues.

This rearrangement joins TRBV7-9 to TRBJ2-7; 7 nucleotides line up with TRBD1. The CDR3 extends over 15 amino acids. Germline loops: CDR1 SEHNR, CDR2 FQNEAQ (reference sequence). V shed 1 base and J 3 bases; nucleotides not matched to a gene: 6. CDR3 protein: CASSLVGNRGYEQYF. The CDR3 DNA follows: TGTGCCAGCAGCTTAGTTGGGAACAGGGGCTACGAGCAGTACTTC.

The V gene is TRBV6-5, the J gene TRBJ2-1; D gene uncertain. Trimming pared 2 bases from V and 5 bases from J, leaving 13 bases between. Germline lookup yields CDR1 MNHEY and CDR2 SVGAGI. CDR3 size: 15 residues. The CDR3 is CASSYQISSNNEQFF. The CDR3 DNA reads TGTGCCAGCAGTTACCAAATCTCCAGTAACAATGAGCAGTTCTTC.

V and J are TRBV9 and TRBJ2-5; tentative D call: TRBD2 (5 bases). The CDR3 loop spans 14 amino acids. Trimming took off 4 bases at V and 5 bases at J, with 15 bases between the two ends. Germline CDR1 and CDR2: SGDLS and YYNGEE. This chain's CDR3 is CASSSPTGEETQYF. The CDR3 bases are TGTGCCAGCAGCTCCCCCACCGGGGAGGAGACCCAGTACTTC. Together with reference TRBV9 and TRBJ2-5, the CDR3 gives the full variable domain: DSGVTQTPKHLITATGQRVTLRCSPRSGDLSVYWYQQSLDQGLQFLIQYYNGEERAKGNILERFSAQQFPDLHSELNLSSLELGDSALYFCASSSPTGEETQYFGPGTRLLVL.

V and J are TRBV6-6 and TRBJ1-4; 7 bases align to TRBD1. V lost 6 bases and J lost 7; bases outside the gene matches: 5. The CDR3 covers 13 residues. Germline CDR1 and CDR2: MNHNY and SVGAGI (reference sequence). The CDR3 DNA sequence: TGTGCCAGCAGGTTACCAGGGGGTGAAAAACTGTTTTTT. It is translated as CASRLPGGEKLFF.

The genes are TRBV11-1 and TRBJ2-2; perhaps TRBD1 as D (6 bases). V lost 5 bases, J lost 4 bases, and 11 bases lay in between. The CDR3 loop spans 14 amino acids. Germline V lookup: CDR1 SGHAT, CDR2 FQDESV (reference sequence). CDR3 nucleotide sequence: TGTGCCAGCAGCCCCGGACAGACCACCGGGGAGCTGTTTTTT. The encoded protein is CASSPGQTTGELFF. Variable domain in full (rest from reference TRBV11-1 and TRBJ2-2): EAEVAQSPRYKITEKSQAVAFWCDPISGHATLYWYRQILGQGPELLVQFQDESVVDDSQLPKDRFSAERLKGVDSTLKIQPAELGDSAMYLCASSPGQTTGELFFGEGSRLTVL.

The CDR3 loop is CASSYGQGSGNTIYF. DNA for the CDR3: TGTGCCAGCAGTTACGGTCAGGGGAGTGGAAACACCATATATTTT. The chain employs TRBV6-5 and TRBJ1-3, with a weak D call TRBD1 (6 bases). Germline values: CDR1 MNHEY, CDR2 SVGAGI. V was clipped by 2 bases and J by 3 bases, with 11 bases between them. The CDR3 contains 15 residues.

This chain links TRBV6-5 with TRBJ2-2, with D perhaps matching TRBD2 (5 bases). The CDR3 has 14 amino acids. Germline assignment: CDR1 MNHEY and CDR2 SVGAGI. V shed 6 bases and J shed 5 bases, with 13 bases lying between them. The CDR3 DNA reads as TGTGCCAGCAGCCGGTCGGGCGGGACCGGGGAGCTGTTTTTT. Translation: CASSRSGGTGELFF.

The chain recombines TRBV29-1 with TRBJ2-7; the match to TRBD2 covers 14 bases. Trimming cost V 4 bases and J 5 bases; bases outside gene matches: 10. Germline lookup yields CDR1 SQVTM and CDR2 ANQGSEA. The CDR3 is 16 amino acids. CDR3 sequence: CSVVLGTSGSMNEQYF. CDR3 sequence (DNA): TGCAGCGTTGTGTTGGGGACTAGCGGGAGCATGAACGAGCAGTACTTC.

The V call is TRBV19, the J call TRBJ2-4; 9 bases match TRBD2. This CDR3 region has 17 residues. V dropped 5 bases and J dropped 5; count of bases not matched to a gene: 13. Germline V gene data show CDR1 as LNHDA and CDR2 as SQIVND (reference sequence). CDR3 sequence: CASSPRGVAGEQNIQYF. DNA of the CDR3: TGTGCCAGTAGTCCGCGTGGGGTAGCGGGAGAACAAAACATTCAGTACTTC. The full variable domain, completed using reference TRBV19 and TRBJ2-4, is DGGITQSPKYLFRKEGQNVTLSCEQNLNHDAMYWYRQDPGQGLRLIYYSQIVNDFQKGDIAEGYSVSREKKESFPLTVTSAQKNPTAFYLCASSPRGVAGEQNIQYFGAGTRLSVL.

This chain joins TRBV6-1 and TRBJ2-3; 11 bases are a match to TRBD1. This CDR3 is 15 amino acids long. The germline V gene encodes CDR1 MNHNS and CDR2 SASEGT. V was clipped by 1 base and J by 4 bases; unmatched bases: 1. The CDR3 spells CASSEGTGGADTQYF. The CDR3 DNA is TGTGCCAGCAGTGAAGGGACAGGGGGCGCAGATACGCAGTATTTT.

The count of this clone is one. The chain is built from TRBV10-3 and TRBJ1-1; D is perhaps TRBD1 (5 bases). The germline V gene encodes CDR1 ENHRY and CDR2 SYGVKD. There are 13 residues in the CDR3. The germline V and J ends were trimmed by 6 bases and 5 bases, with 13 bases remaining between them. CDR3: CAIRNAGGTEAFF. CDR3 bases: TGTGCCATCAGAAATGCCGGGGGGACTGAAGCTTTCTTT.

The V gene is TRBV23-1, the J gene TRBJ2-1; D tentatively fits TRBD1 or TRBD2 (6 bases each). TRBV23-1 is assigned to the ORF class and has an uncertain function. Trimming shortened V by 0 bases and J by 0 bases, and 12 bases separated the two germline ends. The CDR3 covers 17 residues. The CDR3 DNA reads TGCGCCAGCAGTCAATCTAAGGGGGGAAGCTCCTACAATGAGCAGTTCTTC. This codes for CASSQSKGGSSYNEQFF.

This chain connects TRBV3-1 (or the pseudogene TRBV3-2) to TRBJ1-6; no firm D call. Germline V gene data show CDR1 as LGHDT and CDR2 as YNNKEL (reference sequence). V lost 1 base to trimming and J lost 6 bases, with 10 bases between them. CDR3 size: 15 residues. The CDR3 DNA reads TGTGCCAGCAGCCAAGGTCGGACCTTTAATTCACCCCTCCACTTT. Protein: CASSQGRTFNSPLHF.